The source of this T cell receptor beta chain is a study of cytomegalovirus exposure and HLA in healthy donors. The PCR made use of 60 Vbeta and 13 Jbeta primers. Original processing methods: In a later analysis, roughly 10 million of about 80 million unique beta chains occurred in at least two donors. The data were produced by immunoSEQ multiplex PCR, yet TCRdb's version contains in-frame clones alone and is incomplete. That table furnishes V, J and clone size, whereas the DNA furnished D and trimming. This sample has fewer than 200,000 clones, with 85% found just once. The length of the CDR3 is 14 residues. Losses at the gene ends were 4 bases for V and 6 bases for J; bases not matched to a gene: 4. CDR1 is SGHRS, CDR2 YFSETQ, per germline.

The sequenced sample was PBMCs. The chain employs TRBV5-1 and TRBJ2-1; 10 positions agree with TRBD2. The TCR comes from a man aged 25-45 years in good health and CMV-seropositive. This CDR3 is CASSGTSDLNEQFF. Written as DNA, the CDR3 is TGCGCCAGCAGCGGGACTAGCGACCTCAATGAGCAGTTCTTC.